This T cell receptor beta chain was sequenced in a study of blood T cell repertoires in COVID-19. About the research overall: The United States, Italy and Spain supplied acute and convalescent COVID-19 samples. PBMCs, B-cell-depleted T cells, or T cells were the source of the cDNA or gDNA that made up the material.

The ends were cut back, 5 bases at V and 4 bases at J, with 8 bases in the middle. CDR3 length: 12 amino acids. Source study methods: From reference gene primer amplification, estimates of nucleated cell counts were derived. TCRdb's table, derived via immunoSEQ multiplex PCR, lists solely in-frame clones and lacks some. The DNA gave D and trimming, while V, J and clone size come from that table. The sample records around 68,000 clones, approximately 90% being singletons. The sequenced material came from peripheral blood. The sequence came from a human donor in a cohort sampled during active COVID-19. The V call is TRBV12-3 or TRBV12-4, the J call TRBJ1-2; D is unclear. The CDR3 is CASSEAGYGYTF. In nucleotides, the CDR3 is TGTGCCAGCAGTGAGGCTGGCTATGGCTACACCTTC.